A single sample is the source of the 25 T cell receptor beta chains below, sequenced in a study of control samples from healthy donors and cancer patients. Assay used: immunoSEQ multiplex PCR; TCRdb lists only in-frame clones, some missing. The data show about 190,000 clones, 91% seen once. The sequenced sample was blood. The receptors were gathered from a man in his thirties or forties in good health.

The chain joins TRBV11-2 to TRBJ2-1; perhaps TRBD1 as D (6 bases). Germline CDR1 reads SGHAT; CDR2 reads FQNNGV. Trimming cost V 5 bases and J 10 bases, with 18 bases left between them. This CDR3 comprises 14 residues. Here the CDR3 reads CASSAPPQGQEQFF. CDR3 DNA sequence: TGTGCCAGCAGCGCCCCCCCTCAGGGACAAGAGCAGTTCTTC.

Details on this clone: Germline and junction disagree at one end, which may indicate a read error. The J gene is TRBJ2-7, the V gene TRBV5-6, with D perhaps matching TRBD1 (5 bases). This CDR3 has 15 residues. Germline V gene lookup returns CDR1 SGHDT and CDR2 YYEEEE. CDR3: CASSLGQGYIYEQYF. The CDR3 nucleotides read TGTGCCAGCAGTTTGGGGCAGGGTTATATCTACGAGCAGTACTTC. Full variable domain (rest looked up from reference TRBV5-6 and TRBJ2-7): DAGVTQSPTHLIKTRGQQVTLRCSPKSGHDTVSWYQQALGQGPQFIFQYYEEEERQRGNFPDRFSGHQFPNYSSELNVNALLLGDSALYLCASSLGQGYIYEQYFGPGTRLTVT.

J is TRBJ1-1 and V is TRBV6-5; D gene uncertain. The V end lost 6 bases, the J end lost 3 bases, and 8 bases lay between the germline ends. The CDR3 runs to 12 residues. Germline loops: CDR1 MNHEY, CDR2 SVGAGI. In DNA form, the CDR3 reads TGTGCCAGCAGACCGGAGCACACTGAAGCTTTCTTT. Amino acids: CASRPEHTEAFF.

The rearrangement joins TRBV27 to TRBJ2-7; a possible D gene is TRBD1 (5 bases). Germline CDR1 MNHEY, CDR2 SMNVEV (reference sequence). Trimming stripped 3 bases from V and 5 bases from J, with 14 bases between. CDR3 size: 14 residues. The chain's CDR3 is CASSLMTAFDEQYF. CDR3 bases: TGTGCCAGCAGTTTGATGACAGCCTTTGACGAGCAGTACTTC.

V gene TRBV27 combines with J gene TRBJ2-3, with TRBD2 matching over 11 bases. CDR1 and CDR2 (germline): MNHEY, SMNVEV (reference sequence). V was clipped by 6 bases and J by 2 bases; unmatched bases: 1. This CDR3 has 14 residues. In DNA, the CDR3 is TGTGCCAGCAGGACTAGCGGGAACACAGATACGCAGTATTTT. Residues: CASRTSGNTDTQYF.

CDR3 sequence: CASSWTVNTEAFF. Here the CDR3 DNA reads TGTGCCAGCAGTTGGACAGTAAACACTGAAGCTTTCTTT. The rearrangement links TRBV6-2 or TRBV6-3 to TRBJ1-1; tentative D call: TRBD1 (6 bases). The CDR3 spans 13 residues. Per germline, CDR1 MNHEY and CDR2 SVGEGT. The V end lost 4 bases, the J end lost 2 bases, and 8 bases lay between the germline ends.

CDR3 nucleotides: TGTGCCAGCAGCTTAGCAGGGTTCTCTGGAAACACCATATATTTT. Its protein is CASSLAGFSGNTIYF. The rearrangement links TRBV5-6 to TRBJ1-3; D is perhaps TRBD1 (5 bases). Trimming pared 2 bases from V and 0 bases from J, leaving 9 bases between. The CDR3 loop spans 15 amino acids. The V gene's germline CDR1 is SGHDT and CDR2 YYEEEE. The full variable domain, its missing parts supplied by reference TRBV5-6 and TRBJ1-3, is DAGVTQSPTHLIKTRGQQVTLRCSPKSGHDTVSWYQQALGQGPQFIFQYYEEEERQRGNFPDRFSGHQFPNYSSELNVNALLLGDSALYLCASSLAGFSGNTIYFGEGSWLTVV.

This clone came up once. For the CDR3, the DNA is TGTGCCAGCTCCCAAAACAGGGAAGCTAACTATGGCTACACCTTC. It yields the protein CASSQNREANYGYTF. The chain links TRBV18 to TRBJ1-2; perhaps TRBD1 as D (6 bases). The CDR3 is made up of 15 amino acids. The V gene lost 6 bases and the J gene lost 0 bases, with 14 bases spanning the gap. CDR1 is KGHSH, CDR2 LQKENI, per germline.

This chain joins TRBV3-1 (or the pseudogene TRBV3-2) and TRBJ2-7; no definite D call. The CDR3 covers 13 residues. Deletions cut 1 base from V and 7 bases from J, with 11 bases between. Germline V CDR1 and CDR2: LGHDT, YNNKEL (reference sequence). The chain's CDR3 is CASSQVVGSEQYF. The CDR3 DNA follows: TGTGCCAGCAGCCAAGTAGTGGGGTCTGAGCAGTACTTC.

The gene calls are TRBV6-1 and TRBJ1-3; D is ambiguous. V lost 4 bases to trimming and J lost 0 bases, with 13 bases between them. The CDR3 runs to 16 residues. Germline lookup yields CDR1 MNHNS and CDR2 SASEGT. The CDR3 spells CASSGWFFRSGNTIYF. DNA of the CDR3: TGTGCCAGCAGTGGATGGTTTTTCCGCTCTGGAAACACCATATATTTT.

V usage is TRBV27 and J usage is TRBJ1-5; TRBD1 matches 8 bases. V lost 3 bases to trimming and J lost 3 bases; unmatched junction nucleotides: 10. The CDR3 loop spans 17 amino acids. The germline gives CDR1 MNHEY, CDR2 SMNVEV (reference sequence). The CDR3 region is CASSLRSRGRVNQPQHF. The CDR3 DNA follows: TGTGCCAGCAGTTTGCGGTCCAGGGGGCGCGTCAATCAGCCCCAGCATTTT.

The CDR3 region is CASTRKGPDTEAFF. As DNA, the CDR3 is TGTGCCAGCACGCGGAAGGGCCCGGACACTGAAGCTTTCTTT. The chain couples TRBV2 to TRBJ1-1; D remains unclear. The germline V gene has CDR1 SNHLY and CDR2 FYNNEI. This CDR3 has 14 amino acids. V shed 7 bases and J shed 3 bases, with 15 bases lying between them.

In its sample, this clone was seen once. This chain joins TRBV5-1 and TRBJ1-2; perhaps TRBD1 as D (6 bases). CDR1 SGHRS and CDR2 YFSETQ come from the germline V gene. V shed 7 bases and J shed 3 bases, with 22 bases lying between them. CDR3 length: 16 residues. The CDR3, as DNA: TGCGCCAGCCACCCCGGGACAACTGTTTCGGACTATGGCTACACCTTC. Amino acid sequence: CASHPGTTVSDYGYTF.

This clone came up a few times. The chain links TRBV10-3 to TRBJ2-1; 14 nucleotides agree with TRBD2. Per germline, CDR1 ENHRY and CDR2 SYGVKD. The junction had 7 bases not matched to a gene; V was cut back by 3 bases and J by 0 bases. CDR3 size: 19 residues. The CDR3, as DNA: TGTGCCATCAGTGACCCGACTAGCGGGGGGGAGAGCTCCTACAATGAGCAGTTCTTC. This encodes CAISDPTSGGESSYNEQFF.

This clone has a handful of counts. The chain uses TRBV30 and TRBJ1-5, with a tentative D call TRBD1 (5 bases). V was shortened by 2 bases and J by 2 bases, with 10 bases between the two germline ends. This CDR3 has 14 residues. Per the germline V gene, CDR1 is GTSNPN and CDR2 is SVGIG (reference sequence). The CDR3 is CAWSLSRGNQPQHF. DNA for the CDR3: TGTGCCTGGAGTTTGTCCAGGGGCAATCAGCCCCAGCATTTT.

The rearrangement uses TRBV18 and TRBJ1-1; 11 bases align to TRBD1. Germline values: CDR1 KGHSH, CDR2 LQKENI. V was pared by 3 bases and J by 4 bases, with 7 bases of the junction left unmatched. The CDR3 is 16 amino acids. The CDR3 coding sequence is TGTGCCAGCTCACCGGGACAGGGGGTTTTGGGCACTGAAGCTTTCTTT. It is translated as CASSPGQGVLGTEAFF.

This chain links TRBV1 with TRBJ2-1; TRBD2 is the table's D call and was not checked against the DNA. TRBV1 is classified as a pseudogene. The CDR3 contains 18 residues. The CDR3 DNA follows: TGCACCAGCAGCCAAGTCAAGACTAGCGGAGGGCCTTATAATGAGCAGTTCTTC. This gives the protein CTSSQVKTSGGPYNEQFF.

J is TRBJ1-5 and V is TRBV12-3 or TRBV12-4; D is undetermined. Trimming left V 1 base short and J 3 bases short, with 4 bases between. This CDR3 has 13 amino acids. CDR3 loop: CASSLGSNQPQHF. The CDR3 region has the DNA TGTGCCAGCAGTTTAGGGTCCAATCAGCCCCAGCATTTT.

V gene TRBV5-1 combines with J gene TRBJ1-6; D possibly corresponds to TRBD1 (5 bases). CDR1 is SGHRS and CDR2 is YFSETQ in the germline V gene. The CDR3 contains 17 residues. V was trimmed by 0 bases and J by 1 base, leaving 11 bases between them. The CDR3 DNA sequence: TGCGCCAGCAGCTTGGGCAGGGAGAGGTCCTATAATTCACCCCTCCACTTT. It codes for CASSLGRERSYNSPLHF. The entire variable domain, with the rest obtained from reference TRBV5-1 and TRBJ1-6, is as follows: KAGVTQTPRYLIKTRGQQVTLSCSPISGHRSVSWYQQTPGQGLQFLFEYFSETQRNKGNFPGRFSGRQFSNSRSEMNVSTLELGDSALYLCASSLGRERSYNSPLHFGNGTRLTVT.

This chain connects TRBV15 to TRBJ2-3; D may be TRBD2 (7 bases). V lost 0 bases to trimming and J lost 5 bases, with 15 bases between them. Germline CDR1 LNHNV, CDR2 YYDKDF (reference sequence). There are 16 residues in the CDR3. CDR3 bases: TGTGCCACCAGCAGAGAAGTGGGGGGGGGCCAAGATACGCAGTATTTT. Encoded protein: CATSREVGGGQDTQYF.

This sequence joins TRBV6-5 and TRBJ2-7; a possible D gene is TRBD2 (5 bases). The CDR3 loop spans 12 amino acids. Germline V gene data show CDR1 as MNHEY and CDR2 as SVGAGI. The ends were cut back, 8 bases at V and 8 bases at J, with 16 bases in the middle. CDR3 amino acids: CASLRETGKQYF. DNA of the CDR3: TGTGCCAGCCTCCGGGAAACGGGGAAGCAGTACTTC.

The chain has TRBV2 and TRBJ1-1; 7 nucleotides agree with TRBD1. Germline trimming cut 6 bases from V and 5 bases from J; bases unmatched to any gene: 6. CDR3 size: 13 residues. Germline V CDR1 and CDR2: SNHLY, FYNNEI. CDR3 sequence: CASRGGRWTEAFF. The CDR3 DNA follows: TGTGCCAGCAGAGGGGGCCGGTGGACTGAAGCTTTCTTT.

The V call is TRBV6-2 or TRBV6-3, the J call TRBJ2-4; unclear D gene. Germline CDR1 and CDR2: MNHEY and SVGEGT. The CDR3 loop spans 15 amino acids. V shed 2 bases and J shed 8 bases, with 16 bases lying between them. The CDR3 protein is CASSYKSRPLDIQYF. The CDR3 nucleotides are TGTGCCAGCAGTTACAAATCCCGCCCCTTGGACATTCAGTACTTC.

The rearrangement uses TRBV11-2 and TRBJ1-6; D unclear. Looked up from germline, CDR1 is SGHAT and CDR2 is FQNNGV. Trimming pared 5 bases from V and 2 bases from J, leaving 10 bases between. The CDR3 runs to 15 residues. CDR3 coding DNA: TGTGCCAGCAGCCCGTCCGGGGCCTATAATTCACCCCTCCACTTT. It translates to CASSPSGAYNSPLHF.

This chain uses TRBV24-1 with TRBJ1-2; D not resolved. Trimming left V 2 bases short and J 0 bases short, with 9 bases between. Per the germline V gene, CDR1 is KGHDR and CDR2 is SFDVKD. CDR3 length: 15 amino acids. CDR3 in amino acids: CATSDSAVSNYGYTF. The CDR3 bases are TGTGCCACCAGTGATTCGGCAGTTTCTAACTATGGCTACACCTTC.